Shown below are 28 T cell receptor beta chains from a single sample sequenced in a study of OX40 agonist ivuxolimab in advanced cancers. Only in-frame clones appear in the TCRdb table, and some are missing; sequencing was by immunoSEQ multiplex PCR. Of 96,000 or so clones in the sample, approximately 80% were seen once. Material: CD4+ or CD8+ T cells sorted from blood, obtained in a trial of the OX40 agonist ivuxolimab. The receptors were gathered from an adult with an advanced solid tumor such as melanoma, head and neck, liver or kidney cancer.

The chain combines TRBV7-6 with TRBJ2-2; D call uncertain. V lost 1 base, J lost 3 bases, and 9 bases lay in between. This CDR3 is built from 15 residues. The V gene's germline CDR1 is SGHVS and CDR2 FNYEAQ. For the CDR3, the DNA is TGTGCCAGCAGCTTAGTAATGTCATACACCGGGGAGCTGTTTTTT. This translates into CASSLVMSYTGELFF.

The V gene is TRBV9, the J gene TRBJ1-4, with TRBD1 matching 9 bases. The germline V gene encodes CDR1 SGDLS and CDR2 YYNGEE. CDR3 length: 15 residues. The V segment lost 0 bases and the J segment 7 bases; nucleotides outside the gene matches: 4. This chain's CDR3 is CASSVVGQGFEKLFF. The CDR3 DNA sequence: TGTGCCAGCAGCGTAGTCGGACAGGGGTTTGAAAAACTGTTTTTT.

V is TRBV7-3 and J is TRBJ2-7, with 7 bases matching TRBD1. J was trimmed by 7 bases and V by 2 bases; bases with no gene match: 11. CDR1 SGHTA and CDR2 FQGTGA come from the germline V gene. This CDR3 contains 15 residues. In DNA, the CDR3 is TGTGCCAGCAGCTTAGATTCAGCAGGGGGACGTGAGCAGTACTTC. Encoded protein: CASSLDSAGGREQYF. Using reference TRBV7-3 and TRBJ2-7 for the parts outside the CDR3, the full variable domain is GAGVSQTPSNKVTEKGKYVELRCDPISGHTALYWYRQSLGQGPEFLIYFQGTGAADDSGLPNDRFFAVRPEGSVSTLKIQRTERGDSAVYLCASSLDSAGGREQYFGPGTRLTVT.

This chain uses TRBV6-5 with TRBJ2-7, with TRBD1 matching 7 bases. The CDR3 sequence is 15 residues long. The V gene's germline CDR1 is MNHEY and CDR2 SVGAGI. Germline trimming cut 9 bases from V and 6 bases from J; bases unmatched to any gene: 17. DNA for the CDR3: TGTGCCAGAGGGGCTTTGGGACAGCTGGTTTGCGAGCAGTACTTC. This translates into CARGALGQLVCEQYF.

The J gene is TRBJ1-5, the V gene TRBV4-3, with 9 nucleotides matching TRBD1. CDR1 and CDR2 from the germline V gene are LGHNA and YSLEER. The CDR3 is made up of 15 amino acids. V dropped 4 bases and J dropped 6; count of bases not matched to a gene: 7. The CDR3 is CASSPTNRGLQPQHF. Here the CDR3 DNA reads TGCGCCAGCAGCCCAACTAACAGGGGGCTTCAGCCCCAGCATTTT.

CDR3 nucleotide sequence: TGTGCCAGCACCGAGCCGGGACAGGGGTTGTACGGCTACACCTTC. Amino acids: CASTEPGQGLYGYTF. The chain recombines TRBV28 with TRBJ1-2; 10 bases fit TRBD1. The CDR3 has 15 amino acids. Germline values: CDR1 MDHEN, CDR2 SYDVKM. Trimming took 7 bases from V and 8 from J; bases not matched to a gene: 13.

This sequence joins TRBV5-6 and TRBJ2-5; TRBD2 aligns across 8 bases. The germline CDR1 and CDR2 sequences are SGHDT and YYEEEE. The V and J ends lost 1 base and 1 base, in that order; junction bases with no gene match: 3. The CDR3 is made up of 15 amino acids. The CDR3 here is CASSLISGTQETQYF. The DNA of the CDR3 is TGTGCCAGCAGCTTGATTAGCGGGACCCAAGAGACCCAGTACTTC.

The chain employs TRBV7-9 and TRBJ1-1; D is perhaps TRBD1 (6 bases). V lost 7 bases and J 2 bases, leaving 11 bases between the germline ends. The CDR3 covers 13 residues. Germline lookup yields CDR1 SEHNR and CDR2 FQNEAQ (reference sequence). For the CDR3, the DNA is TGTGCCAGCATCCCCGGGGGCAACACTGAAGCTTTCTTT. Translating gives CASIPGGNTEAFF.

CDR3 DNA: TGCGCCAGCAGCTTGGAAGGGAGCTCTGGAAACACCATATATTTT. It codes for CASSLEGSSGNTIYF. The V call is TRBV5-1, the J call TRBJ1-3; no definite D call. Between the trimmed V and J ends, which lost 0 bases and 0 bases, there was a span of 7 bases. Germline V lookup: CDR1 SGHRS, CDR2 YFSETQ. CDR3 length equals 15 residues.

This clone was counted once. J is TRBJ2-7 and V is TRBV5-1, with TRBD1 matching 12 bases. The ends lost 0 bases at V and 7 bases at J; junction bases unmatched: 8. Germline V lookup: CDR1 SGHRS, CDR2 YFSETQ. The length of the CDR3 is 16 residues. The CDR3 protein is CASSLEPGQGAWEQYF. The CDR3 nucleotides are TGCGCCAGCAGCTTGGAACCGGGACAGGGGGCTTGGGAGCAGTACTTC.

In DNA, the CDR3 is TGTGCCAGCAGCTTAGGACAGCCCACTGAAGCTTTCTTT. Amino acid sequence: CASSLGQPTEAFF. The gene calls are TRBV7-2 and TRBJ1-1; possible D gene TRBD1, 5 bases. The CDR3 totals 13 residues. Per the germline V gene, CDR1 is SGHTA and CDR2 is FQGNSA. The V and J ends lost 1 base and 4 bases respectively, with 7 bases between them. The variable domain in full, with the rest retrieved from reference TRBV7-2 and TRBJ1-1, is GAGVSQSPSNKVTEKGKDVELRCDPISGHTALYWYRQSLGQGLEFLIYFQGNSAPDKSGLPSDRFSAERTGGSVSTLTIQRTQQEDSAVYLCASSLGQPTEAFFGQGTRLTVV.

The chain is built from TRBV4-2 and TRBJ2-7; D is undetermined. The V end was cut by 3 bases, the J end by 6 bases, with 21 bases between. This CDR3 region has 16 residues. CDR1 LGHNA and CDR2 YNFKEQ come from the germline V gene. The CDR3: CASSHAPDALTGEQYF. The DNA for the CDR3 is TGTGCCAGCAGCCATGCCCCCGACGCGCTAACGGGCGAGCAGTACTTC.

The chain is built from TRBV19 and TRBJ2-3; 12 bases align to TRBD2. Germline V gene data show CDR1 as LNHDA and CDR2 as SQIVND (reference sequence). The CDR3 has 15 residues. V trimming: 6 bases; J trimming: 5 bases; junction bases outside the gene matches: 6. The DNA for the CDR3 is TGTGCCAGTAGGACTAGCGGGAGTTCAGGAGATACGCAGTATTTT. This gives the protein CASRTSGSSGDTQYF.

This clone occurred once. The chain links TRBV9 to TRBJ2-2; TRBD2 matches at 7 bases. The CDR3 is 15 residues long. Germline V gives CDR1 SGDLS, CDR2 YYNGEE. The trim removed 1 base at V and 4 bases at J, leaving 4 bases unmatched. The CDR3 DNA sequence: TGTGCCAGCAGCGTAAGACTAGCAAGCACCGGGGAGCTGTTTTTT. Encoded protein: CASSVRLASTGELFF.

This chain links TRBV5-1 with TRBJ2-7; 10 nucleotides match TRBD2. Germline loops: CDR1 SGHRS, CDR2 YFSETQ. The V and J ends lost 5 bases and 2 bases, in that order; junction bases with no gene match: 7. The CDR3 length is 15 residues. Here the CDR3 reads CASRAATSGAYEQYF. As DNA, the CDR3 is TGCGCCAGCAGGGCCGCTACTAGCGGGGCCTACGAGCAGTACTTC.

The chain recombines TRBV27 with TRBJ2-6, with 10 bases lining up with TRBD1. CDR3 length equals 16 residues. Germline assignment: CDR1 MNHEY and CDR2 SMNVEV (reference sequence). With V trimmed by 6 bases and J by 0 bases, 2 bases remained unmatched. CDR3 in DNA: TGTGCCAGCAGGGACAGGGGGAACTCTGGGGCCAACGTCCTGACTTTC. Translated, it gives CASRDRGNSGANVLTF.

The chain recombines TRBV10-3 with TRBJ2-3; possible D gene TRBD2, 5 bases. The CDR3 covers 11 residues. Germline lookup yields CDR1 ENHRY and CDR2 SYGVKD. The CDR3 nucleotides are TGTGCTACGCGGGTTTCAGATACGCAGTATTTT. The encoded protein is CATRVSDTQYF.

The genes are TRBV10-1 and TRBJ2-2; 12 bases line up with TRBD2. The length of the CDR3 is 17 residues. Looked up from germline, CDR1 is WNHNN and CDR2 is SYGVQD (reference sequence). Trimming at V came to 2 bases and at J to 6 bases, leaving 7 bases not matched to a gene. CDR3 DNA sequence: TGCGCCAGCAGTGAGAGCGGACTAGCGGGATCTTCCGGGGAGCTGTTTTTT. It translates to CASSESGLAGSSGELFF.

The chain has TRBV30 and TRBJ2-7; tentatively, D is TRBD1 or TRBD2 (5 bases each). The CDR3 sequence is 14 residues long. Germline V gene lookup returns CDR1 GTSNPN and CDR2 SVGIG (reference sequence). Trimming shortened V by 4 bases and J by 3 bases, and 16 bases separated the two germline ends. This chain's CDR3 is CAWTRGGGFYEQYF. CDR3 DNA sequence: TGTGCCTGGACCCGGGGCGGCGGATTCTACGAGCAGTACTTC.

This sequence joins TRBV5-1 and TRBJ2-3; D perhaps matches TRBD2 (6 bases). Trimming pared 3 bases from V and 5 bases from J, leaving 19 bases between. Germline CDR1 reads SGHRS; CDR2 reads YFSETQ. The CDR3 spans 16 residues. CDR3 sequence reads: CASSYQSGHAVDTQYF. CDR3 sequence (DNA): TGCGCCAGCAGCTACCAAAGCGGGCACGCGGTAGATACGCAGTATTTT.

The gene calls are TRBV5-1 and TRBJ2-7; the match to TRBD2 covers 8 bases. V lost 1 base to trimming and J lost 7 bases; unmatched junction nucleotides: 7. Per germline, CDR1 SGHRS and CDR2 YFSETQ. The CDR3 length is 14 residues. The CDR3 spells CASSLRAGVGEQYF. For the CDR3, the DNA is TGCGCCAGCAGCTTGCGAGCGGGAGTTGGGGAGCAGTACTTC.

This clone was counted a single time. V usage is TRBV6-5 and J usage is TRBJ1-5; D is uncertain. The germline V gene has CDR1 MNHEY and CDR2 SVGAGI. V lost 2 bases and J 5 bases, leaving 4 bases between the germline ends. The CDR3 extends over 12 amino acids. This CDR3 reads CASSYGDQPQHF. In nucleotides, the CDR3 is TGTGCCAGCAGTTACGGTGATCAGCCCCAGCATTTT.

The J gene is TRBJ1-1, the V gene TRBV29-1; 10 bases map to TRBD1. CDR1 and CDR2 (germline): SQVTM, ANQGSEA. V was clipped by 3 bases and J by 11 bases; unmatched bases: 3. This CDR3 region has 11 residues. CDR3 sequence: CSVDDRGPAFF. The CDR3 DNA sequence: TGCAGCGTTGACGACAGGGGGCCGGCTTTCTTT.

The chain combines TRBV2 with TRBJ2-7; D ambiguous. Deletions cut 5 bases from V and 0 bases from J, with 8 bases between. The CDR3 spans 13 residues. From germline, CDR1 is SNHLY and CDR2 FYNNEI. The CDR3 reads CASSTRSSYEQYF. The CDR3 DNA reads as TGTGCCAGCAGTACGAGGAGCTCCTACGAGCAGTACTTC.

The chain joins TRBV7-2 to TRBJ2-7; 9 bases fit TRBD1. There are 16 residues in the CDR3. Germline CDR1 SGHTA, CDR2 FQGNSA. The V segment lost 1 base and the J segment 5 bases; nucleotides outside the gene matches: 9. CDR3 nucleotide sequence: TGTGCCAGCAGCTTAGGCCCGGGACAGGGTGTCAACGAGCAGTACTTC. This sequence encodes CASSLGPGQGVNEQYF.

J is TRBJ1-3 and V is TRBV12-5, with D uncertain. This CDR3 is built from 12 residues. In germline, CDR1 is LGHNT, CDR2 FRNRAP. Trimming took off 0 bases at V and 9 bases at J, with 6 bases between the two ends. CDR3 DNA sequence: TGTGCTAGTGGTTTGGTTTCCCCCACCATATATTTT. Translated: CASGLVSPTIYF.

The J gene is TRBJ1-1, the V gene TRBV5-1; D ambiguous. The CDR3 is 14 residues long. V was trimmed by 0 bases and J by 7 bases, leaving 13 bases between them. The germline V gene has CDR1 SGHRS and CDR2 YFSETQ. The DNA for the CDR3 is TGCGCCAGCAGCTTGGGATCAGATTACAGTGAAGCTTTCTTT. Encoded protein: CASSLGSDYSEAFF.

The V call is TRBV4-3, the J call TRBJ2-2; D might be TRBD1 or TRBD2, each matching 5 bases. Trimming shortened V by 4 bases and J by 2 bases, and 17 bases separated the two germline ends. The CDR3 contains 17 residues. Germline values: CDR1 LGHNA, CDR2 YSLEER. This CDR3 is CASSRAHFGGNTGELFF. In DNA, the CDR3 is TGCGCCAGCAGCCGCGCCCACTTTGGGGGAAACACCGGGGAGCTGTTTTTT.